The rows below give T cell receptor beta chains drawn from one sample of a study of T-cell reconstitution after alpha-beta-depleted transplantation in children. TCRdb recomputed calls from the PCR reads with MiXCR, one row per CDR3 protein. The sample includes fewer than 550,000 distinct CDR3 sequences, about 16% of them seen just once. This material consisted of PBMCs, mostly from graft donor cells, taken 360 days after TCRalphabeta/CD19-depleted stem cell transplant. The source is a boy under two years old who had a stem cell transplant for Wiskott-Aldrich syndrome, so the T cells may come from the graft donor. CDR3s include the opening cysteine and the closing phenylalanine or tryptophan. Each record gives: V gene, clone size, J gene, D gene, CDR3 DNA, CDR3 protein. A D gene is named only where the DNA matches it firmly. Size is stated for part of the rows, as once, few or many counts, or as a class when the clone is expanded.

TRBV4-1	-	TRBJ2-3	TRBD2	TGCGCCAGCAGCGATGAGATAGGTCCAAGGGGGCGTGGACTAGCGGTGGGCACGCAGTATTTT	CASSDEIGPRGRGLAVGTQYF
TRBV29-1	-	TRBJ2-2	-	TGCAGCGTTAGTGAAACGGGGGCGAACACCGGGGAGCTGTTTTTT	CSVSETGANTGELFF
TRBV30	few	TRBJ1-1	TRBD1	TGTGCCTGGAGTGTCGACAGGGGGCTTGAAGCTTTCTTT	CAWSVDRGLEAFF
TRBV4-2	-	TRBJ1-3	-	TGTGCCAGCAGCCAAGAAGCGGGGGACACCATATATTTT	CASSQEAGDTIYF
TRBV28	-	TRBJ2-7	-	TGTGCCAGCACCGAGGGCAGCCTCTACGAGCAGTACTTC	CASTEGSLYEQYF
TRBV5-1	-	TRBJ2-7	-	TGCGCCAGCAGCTCCTTCAGGGGGGGTGAGCAGTACTTC	CASSSFRGGEQYF
TRBV7-2	-	TRBJ2-7	-	TGTGCCAGCAGCTTAGTACAGTGGGCTGGCGAGCAGTACTTC	CASSLVQWAGEQYF
TRBV7-8	-	TRBJ2-7	TRBD2	TGTGCCAGCAGCTTTATTCGGGCGGGGGGGCTCTCCTACGAGCAGTACTTC	CASSFIRAGGLSYEQYF
TRBV5-1	few	TRBJ2-1	-	TGCGCCAGTTCTATAAGAGAACCAGGGGATGAGCAGTTCTTC	CASSIREPGDEQFF
TRBV5-1	-	TRBJ2-7	-	TGCGCCAGCAGCTTGCCAGGGAGAGGCTACGAGCAGTACTTC	CASSLPGRGYEQYF
TRBV2	-	TRBJ2-5	TRBD2	TGTGCCAGCAGTATTCTAGCGGGGGGGCCCGACCAGTACTTC	CASSILAGGPDQYF
TRBV10-3	few	TRBJ2-7	-	TGTGCCATCAGCGAATCAGGTAGGGGGTTCTACGAGCAGTACTTC	CAISESGRGFYEQYF
TRBV12-3/TRBV12-4	many	TRBJ1-1	-	TGTGCCAGTTGGGGACGGATAAACACTGAAGCTTTCTTT	CASWGRINTEAFF
TRBV15	-	TRBJ2-1	-	TGTGCCACCAGCAAGTCGGGAAAACTATCCTACAATGAGCAGTTCTTC	CATSKSGKLSYNEQFF
TRBV10-3	few	TRBJ1-2	-	TGTGCCATCAGTTCGGGTTCACAGGGCTATGGCTACACCTTC	CAISSGSQGYGYTF
TRBV6-5	few	TRBJ2-7	TRBD2	TGTGCCAGCAGTTACGCGGGAGGAAGGTACGAGCAGTACTTC	CASSYAGGRYEQYF
TRBV12-3/TRBV12-4	few	TRBJ2-2	TRBD1	TGTGCCAGCAGCCCGTTTTGGGGGACAGGGAAGGACGGGGAGCTGTTTTTT	CASSPFWGTGKDGELFF
TRBV5-1	-	TRBJ2-3	-	TGCGCCAGCAGCCCCGGGGACGCCTGGCGTACGCAGTATTTT	CASSPGDAWRTQYF
TRBV3-1	-	TRBJ2-2	-	TGTGCCAGCAGCCGCAGGACGAACACCGGGGAGCTGTTTTTT	CASSRRTNTGELFF
TRBV11-2	-	TRBJ2-3	TRBD1	TGTGCCAGCAGCGGGGACAGGGGCGTCACAGATACGCAGTATTTT	CASSGDRGVTDTQYF
TRBV27	few	TRBJ2-5	TRBD1	TGTGCCAGCAGTTTAAGGGGGCTGGAAGAGACCCAGTACTTC	CASSLRGLEETQYF
TRBV5-1	-	TRBJ2-7	-	TGCGCCAGCAGGGCTCTAGATAGCGAGCAGTACTTC	CASRALDSEQYF
TRBV7-2	-	TRBJ2-4	TRBD1	TGTGCCAGCAGCTTAGGCCCGCCAGGGGGATACAAAAACATTCAGTACTTC	CASSLGPPGGYKNIQYF
TRBV12-5	once	TRBJ2-1	TRBD2	TGTGCCACCTGCCTTAGCGGGAATTCCTACAATGAGCAGTTCTTC	CATCLSGNSYNEQFF
TRBV27	-	TRBJ2-1	TRBD1	TGTGCCAGCAGTTCCGCCGGGACAGGGAATTTCAATGAGCAGTTCTTC	CASSSAGTGNFNEQFF
TRBV9	-	TRBJ2-1	TRBD2	TGTGCCAGCAGCTCCGGGGGACTAGCGGCCTACAATGAGCAGTTCTTC	CASSSGGLAAYNEQFF
TRBV18	few	TRBJ2-7	-	TGTGCCAGCTCACCATGGAGGAGCTACGAGCAGTACTTC	CASSPWRSYEQYF
TRBV12-3/TRBV12-4	few	TRBJ2-7	-	TGTGCCAGCAGTTCGCAGGGTAAAATTGAGTCCTACGAGCAGTACTTC	CASSSQGKIESYEQYF
TRBV9	-	TRBJ2-2	-	TGTGCCAGCAGCGTGACTAGTCAGCTCGGGGAGCTGTTTTTT	CASSVTSQLGELFF
TRBV10-3	many	TRBJ2-1	TRBD1	TGTGCCATCAGACAGGGGGATGAGCAGTTCTTC	CAIRQGDEQFF
TRBV4-2	-	TRBJ2-3	TRBD2	TGTGCCAGCAGCCAAATTATAGCGGGGGGGCGAGATACGCAGTATTTT	CASSQIIAGGRDTQYF
TRBV25-1	many	TRBJ1-2	TRBD1	TGTGCCAGCAGTGCCCCCGGGACAGTTAACTATGGCTACACCTTC	CASSAPGTVNYGYTF
TRBV5-1	-	TRBJ1-1	TRBD1	TGCGCCAGCAGCTTGGAGACAGGGGTGTCTGAAGCTTTCTTT	CASSLETGVSEAFF
TRBV19	-	TRBJ2-2	TRBD2	TGTGCCAGTAGTATAGTTGGGGGGGGGAACACCGGGGAGCTGTTTTTT	CASSIVGGGNTGELFF
TRBV13	-	TRBJ2-1	-	TGTGCCAGCAGCTTATTCGGCGGGAAAGGGGTCTTC	CASSLFGGKGVF
TRBV25-1	few	TRBJ2-1	TRBD1	TGTGCCAGCAGTAAAACAGGGGGTTCCTACAATGAGCAGTTCTTC	CASSKTGGSYNEQFF
TRBV5-1	-	TRBJ2-6	-	TGCGCCAGCAGCTTGGGATGGTCGGCCCCTGGGGCCAACGTCCTGACTTTC	CASSLGWSAPGANVLTF
TRBV12-3/TRBV12-4	-	TRBJ2-7	TRBD1	TGTGCCAGCAGTGCCCTGACAGGGGGCGACGAGCAGTACTTC	CASSALTGGDEQYF
TRBV29-1	few	TRBJ2-1	TRBD2	TGCAGCGTTGAAGAGCTCTTAGCGGGGGGGCACGATGAGCAGTTCTTC	CSVEELLAGGHDEQFF
TRBV29-1	-	TRBJ1-1	-	TGCAGCGTTGGGGAGTTGACGGGAGCTTTCTTT	CSVGELTGAFF
TRBV12-3/TRBV12-4	-	TRBJ2-1	-	TGTGCCAGCAGTATTACTGACTCCTGGAAGCGGAATGAGCAGTTCTTC	CASSITDSWKRNEQFF
TRBV10-3	few	TRBJ2-1	-	TGTGCCATCAGTGAGGGGGGACCCTACAATGAGCAGTTCTTC	CAISEGGPYNEQFF
TRBV24-1	-	TRBJ1-2	-	TGTGCCACCAGTGAGTCCGGGACGGACTATGGCTACACCTTC	CATSESGTDYGYTF
TRBV27	-	TRBJ2-2	-	TGTGCCAGCAGTTTACGTGTCTCCCACGGGGAGCTGTTTTTT	CASSLRVSHGELFF
TRBV20-1	-	TRBJ2-1	TRBD1	TGCAGTGCTAGAAGTAGGGGGCTTGGGTCCTACAATGAGCAGTTCTTC	CSARSRGLGSYNEQFF
TRBV5-6	-	TRBJ2-3	-	TGTGCCAGCAGCTTGAGAGGACCCGGCACAGATACGCAGTATTTT	CASSLRGPGTDTQYF
TRBV5-6	few	TRBJ2-1	-	TGTGCCAGCAGCTTGGTGGGCTTTGACAATGAGCAGTTCTTC	CASSLVGFDNEQFF
TRBV11-2	-	TRBJ2-3	-	TGTGCCAGCAGCTTAAAAGGGAAAGATACGCAGTATTTT	CASSLKGKDTQYF
TRBV5-6	-	TRBJ1-1	-	TGTGCCAGCACCCAAGGTGTGAACACTGAAGCTTTCTTT	CASTQGVNTEAFF
TRBV24-1	few	TRBJ2-2	-	TGTGCCACCAGTTTTAGTACGTCGACCGGGGAGCTGTTTTTT	CATSFSTSTGELFF
TRBV6-1	-	TRBJ2-7	TRBD1	TGTGCCAGCAGTGAAGGTATCCGGACAGGGGGCTACGAGCAGTACTTC	CASSEGIRTGGYEQYF